The 22 T cell receptor beta chains listed next were all sequenced from one sample in a study of response to subunit inactivated influenza vaccine. TCRdb used MiXCR to reprocess the RT-PCR reads, holding one entry per CDR3 protein. The sample has more than 700,000 distinct CDR3 sequences, over 20% seen once. The sequencing used PBMCs from blood, collected around 5 days after vaccination. All receptors derive from a man over 45 who received an inactivated influenza vaccine.

This clonotype was picked up many times. V and J are TRBV7-2 and TRBJ1-4, with a possible D match to TRBD1 (5 bases). V lost 4 bases to trimming and J lost 13 bases, with 13 bases between them. The CDR3 runs to 12 residues. Germline-derived CDR1 and CDR2 are SGHTA and FQGNSA. CDR3 loop: CASSSSGGLLFF. The CDR3 DNA sequence: TGTGCCAGCAGCTCCTCTGGGGGTTTACTGTTTTTT.

The chain links TRBV9 to TRBJ2-7, with 7 bases fitting TRBD2. Germline CDR1 is SGDLS and CDR2 is YYNGEE. Trimming took 2 bases from V and 6 from J; bases not matched to a gene: 2. The CDR3 covers 12 residues. The CDR3 is CASSVSGGEQYF. DNA for the CDR3: TGTGCCAGCAGCGTTTCGGGAGGCGAGCAGTACTTC.

The chain has TRBV5-1 and TRBJ2-5, with 7 bases identical to TRBD1. After removal of 5 bases from V and 2 bases from J, the junction contained 3 bases not matched to a gene. The germline V gene encodes CDR1 SGHRS and CDR2 YFSETQ. This CDR3 is built from 13 residues. The CDR3 loop is CASRTGQQETQYF. CDR3 in DNA: TGCGCCAGCAGGACGGGACAGCAAGAGACCCAGTACTTC.

This chain uses TRBV5-1 with TRBJ2-7; possible D gene TRBD1, 6 bases. The CDR3 consists of 14 residues. V was shortened by 0 bases and J by 13 bases, with 20 bases between the two germline ends. Per germline, CDR1 SGHRS and CDR2 YFSETQ. CDR3 bases: TGCGCCAGCAGCTTGGGACAGGACTCTAGTATTTCTTACTTC. This translates into CASSLGQDSSISYF.

The CDR3 region has the DNA TGCGCCAGCAGCCAAGATATAGGAGCGGGGGCAGAGCAGTTCTTC. Residues: CASSQDIGAGAEQFF. The rearrangement uses TRBV4-3 and TRBJ2-1; 8 nucleotides line up with TRBD2. Looked up from germline, CDR1 is LGHNA and CDR2 is YSLEER. This CDR3 is built from 15 residues. V shed 0 bases, J shed 10 bases, and the junction held 8 bases outside the gene matches.

The V and J genes are TRBV7-2 and TRBJ1-6; D unresolved. V shed 2 bases and J shed 10 bases, with 15 bases lying between them. CDR1 SGHTA and CDR2 FQGNSA come from the germline V gene. The CDR3 is 15 amino acids. CDR3: CASSLRPGRNSPLHF. The CDR3, as DNA: TGTGCCAGCAGCTTAAGGCCTGGAAGGAACTCACCCCTCCACTTT.

This clonotype has a handful of counts. The chain joins TRBV10-3 to TRBJ2-6; tentative D call: TRBD1 (6 bases). Looked up from germline, CDR1 is ENHRY and CDR2 is SYGVKD. Trimming pared 6 bases from V and 0 bases from J, leaving 12 bases between. The length of the CDR3 is 16 residues. The CDR3 spells CAIRPDRSSGANVLTF. CDR3 DNA: TGTGCCATCAGACCTGACAGGAGCTCTGGGGCCAACGTCCTGACTTTC.

V and J are TRBV12-3 or TRBV12-4 and TRBJ2-7; D may correspond to TRBD1 or TRBD2 (7 bases each). V lost 2 bases to trimming and J lost 4 bases, with 21 bases between them. The CDR3 runs 17 residues. CDR3 nucleotides: TGTGCCAGCAGTTTAAGTTCCCGGGGGGACAGACAATACGAGCAGTACTTC. Amino acid sequence: CASSLSSRGDRQYEQYF.

The J gene is TRBJ2-2, the V gene TRBV27; 7 bases agree with TRBD2. The CDR3 has 16 amino acids. The ends lost 6 bases at V and 3 bases at J; junction bases unmatched: 10. The germline CDR1 and CDR2 sequences are MNHEY and SMNVEV (reference sequence). CDR3: CASRTSVGGDTGELFF. Here the CDR3 DNA reads TGTGCCAGCAGAACTAGCGTCGGAGGTGACACCGGGGAGCTGTTTTTT.

In DNA, the CDR3 is TGTGCCAGCAGCCATCCCCTTGGGGAGACCCAGTACTTC. Translating it yields CASSHPLGETQYF. The chain joins TRBV3-1 to TRBJ2-5; D gene ambiguous. The CDR3 runs 13 residues. V was clipped by 3 bases and J by 5 bases, with 10 bases between them. The V gene's germline CDR1 is LGHDT and CDR2 YNNKEL (reference sequence).

This clonotype was counted between two and nine times. This chain connects TRBV6-1 to TRBJ2-1; TRBD2 aligns across 10 bases. Germline V gene sequence: CDR1 MNHNS, CDR2 SASEGT. There are 16 residues in the CDR3. V was clipped by 7 bases and J by 4 bases; unmatched bases: 10. The CDR3 DNA reads TGTGCCAGCACCCGGGCGACTAGCGGGTTTTACAATGAGCAGTTCTTC. This encodes CASTRATSGFYNEQFF.

This clonotype has a handful of counts. The gene calls are TRBV6-1 and TRBJ2-2; 11 bases are a match to TRBD1. V shed 6 bases and J 5 bases; nucleotides not matched to a gene: 5. Per the germline V gene, CDR1 is MNHNS and CDR2 is SASEGT. This CDR3 region has 15 residues. The CDR3 protein is CASRDRGRRTGELFF. CDR3 coding DNA: TGTGCCAGCAGGGACAGGGGGCGAAGGACCGGGGAGCTGTTTTTT.

This clonotype has just a few counts. This chain links TRBV7-2 with TRBJ2-3; TRBD2 agrees at 7 bases. Germline V CDR1 and CDR2: SGHTA, FQGNSA. With 7 bases clipped from V and 5 bases from J, the junction kept 6 bases outside the gene matches. This CDR3 contains 13 residues. This chain's CDR3 is CASTAGTKDTQYF. CDR3 coding DNA: TGTGCCAGCACGGCCGGGACTAAAGATACGCAGTATTTT.

This clonotype has more than one count but fewer than ten. This chain joins TRBV7-2 and TRBJ2-5; tentatively, D is TRBD1 or TRBD2 (6 bases each). Trimming cost V 3 bases and J 4 bases, with 15 bases left between them. Germline V CDR1 and CDR2: SGHTA, FQGNSA. The CDR3 sequence is 15 residues long. CDR3 nucleotide sequence: TGTGCCAGCAGCTTTAGCCGAGAGGGGGGAGAGACCCAGTACTTC. Its translation: CASSFSREGGETQYF. Combining the CDR3 with reference TRBV7-2 and TRBJ2-5 gives the whole variable domain GAGVSQSPSNKVTEKGKDVELRCDPISGHTALYWYRQSLGQGLEFLIYFQGNSAPDKSGLPSDRFSAERTGGSVSTLTIQRTQQEDSAVYLCASSFSREGGETQYFGPGTRLLVL.

The rearrangement joins TRBV6-1 to TRBJ1-1; D is ambiguous. V was pared by 10 bases and J by 1 base, with 16 bases between. Looked up from germline, CDR1 is MNHNS and CDR2 is SASEGT. This CDR3 has 14 amino acids. The DNA for the CDR3 is TGTGCCACCTTTGAGGACCCAAGGAACACTGAAGCTTTCTTT. Amino acid sequence: CATFEDPRNTEAFF.

This clonotype was recorded a few times. The chain employs TRBV18 and TRBJ2-3; D ambiguous. Germline CDR1 reads KGHSH; CDR2 reads LQKENI. The CDR3 contains 13 residues. Trimming removed 6 bases from V and 4 bases from J, with 11 bases in between. The CDR3 spells CASSPKGADTQYF. Here the CDR3 DNA reads TGTGCCAGCTCCCCGAAAGGCGCAGATACGCAGTATTTT.

This chain links TRBV20-1 with TRBJ1-2; D gene ambiguous. The CDR3 is 12 residues long. Per germline, CDR1 DFQATT and CDR2 SNEGSKA (reference sequence). The V gene lost 6 bases and the J gene lost 3 bases, with 11 bases spanning the gap. In DNA form, the CDR3 reads TGCAGTGCCAACTATCTTGACTATGGCTACACCTTC. Translated, it gives CSANYLDYGYTF.

This clonotype appeared a few times. CDR3 sequence (DNA): TGTGCCAGCAGCTTAGCAGATTCCGGGACAGGGTACGCTTTCTTT. It encodes CASSLADSGTGYAFF. The chain couples TRBV11-1 to TRBJ1-1; 9 bases line up with TRBD1. This CDR3 spans 15 amino acids. J lost 11 bases, V lost 0 bases, and 10 bases had no gene match. In germline, CDR1 is SGHAT, CDR2 FQDESV (reference sequence).

The chain uses TRBV20-1 and TRBJ1-2; D perhaps matches TRBD1 (6 bases). This CDR3 is 15 amino acids long. The germline gives CDR1 DFQATT, CDR2 SNEGSKA (reference sequence). Trimming shortened V by 3 bases and J by 8 bases, and 22 bases separated the two germline ends. The CDR3 region is CSARQGRSINSGYTF. CDR3 bases: TGCAGTGCTAGGCAGGGGAGATCAATCAATAGCGGCTACACCTTC.

In its sample, this clonotype was seen many times. CDR3 bases: TGTGCCAGCAGGACAGGGGACACCGGGGAGCTGTTTTTT. Protein sequence: CASRTGDTGELFF. The chain couples TRBV12-3 or TRBV12-4 to TRBJ2-2, with 8 bases lining up with TRBD1. The CDR3 has 13 residues. With 6 bases clipped from V and 3 bases from J, the junction kept 0 bases outside the gene matches.

This clonotype was detected only once. The CDR3 spells CAIRDDQPGDTQYF. In DNA, the CDR3 is TGTGCCATCAGGGATGATCAACCGGGAGATACGCAGTATTTT. V is TRBV10-3 and J is TRBJ2-3; D is undetermined. Trimming removed 6 bases at V and 5 bases at J, with 15 bases between. CDR1 and CDR2 (germline): ENHRY, SYGVKD. This CDR3 is built from 14 residues.

The J gene is TRBJ2-3, the V gene TRBV12-3 or TRBV12-4; a weak D match, TRBD2 (6 bases). This CDR3 comprises 16 residues. With 5 bases removed from V and 5 bases from J, the gap between germline ends came to 20 bases. CDR3 in amino acids: CASSTVEGLVKDTQYF. DNA for the CDR3: TGTGCCAGCAGTACGGTGGAGGGGCTGGTAAAAGATACGCAGTATTTT.